This TCR beta chain was sequenced for a study of blood T cell repertoires in COVID-19. Study as a whole: COVID-19 samples collected from the United States, Italy and Spain covered acute and convalescent phases. In each case, the material was cDNA or gDNA derived from T cells, B-cell-depleted T cells, or PBMCs.

J was trimmed by 4 bases and V by 5 bases; bases with no gene match: 9. This CDR3 is 16 amino acids long. CDR1 and CDR2 from the germline V gene are SQVTM and ANQGSEA. Source study methods: Amplification of reference gene primers provided the estimated nucleated cell counts. Data came from immunoSEQ multiplex PCR; TCRdb stores just in-frame clones and leaves some out. Clone size and V and J calls were adopted from that table, with D and trimming inferred from the DNA. The sample holds 200,000 to 250,000 clones, approximately 84% seen once. The sample consisted of peripheral blood. The V call is TRBV29-1, the J call TRBJ2-3; 13 bases are shared with TRBD2. This TCR came from a man older than 75 with acute or convalescent COVID-19. In DNA, the CDR3 is TGCAGCGTTAGGGGGGGACTAGCGGGAAGCTCAGATACGCAGTATTTT. This codes for CSVRGGLAGSSDTQYF.